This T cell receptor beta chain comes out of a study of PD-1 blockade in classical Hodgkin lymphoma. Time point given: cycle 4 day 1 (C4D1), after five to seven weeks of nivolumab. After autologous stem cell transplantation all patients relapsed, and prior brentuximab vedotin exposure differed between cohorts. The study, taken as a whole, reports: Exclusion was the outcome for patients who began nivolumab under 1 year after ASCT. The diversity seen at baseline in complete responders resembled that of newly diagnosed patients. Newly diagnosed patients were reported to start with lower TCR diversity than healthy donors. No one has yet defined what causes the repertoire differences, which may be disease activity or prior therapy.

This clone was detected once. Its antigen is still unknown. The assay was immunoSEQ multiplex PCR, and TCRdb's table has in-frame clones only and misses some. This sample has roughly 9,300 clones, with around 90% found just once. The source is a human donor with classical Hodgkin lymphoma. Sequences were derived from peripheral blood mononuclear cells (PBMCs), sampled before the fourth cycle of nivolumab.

CDR3 amino acids: CASSLNTPGRAVHEQYF. DNA of the CDR3: TGTGCCAGCAGTTTAAATACCCCCGGGAGGGCCGTCCACGAGCAGTACTTC. The rearrangement joins TRBV28 to TRBJ2-7; 8 bases line up with TRBD2. Germline lookup yields CDR1 MDHEN and CDR2 SYDVKM. This CDR3 is built from 17 residues. Trimming cost V 2 bases and J 5 bases; bases outside gene matches: 14.